The 7 T cell receptor beta chains below were found in one sample sequenced in a study of shared clonotypes between healthy human individuals. Repertoires were generated with immunoSEQ multiplex PCR, while TCRdb's copy carries only in-frame clones and drops some. This sample has around 1,000,000 clones, with roughly 77% found just once. Sequencing used memory CD4+ T cells from PBMCs. Indicated subset: CD45RA-negative fraction. Source of these receptors: a man younger than 35 in good health. Some clones in this sample may be carry-over from other donors' samples.

In this sample, this clone turned up once. The CDR3 DNA follows: TGTGCCAGCAGTTTAAACAGGGGTGGTAATGAAAAACTGTTTTTT. This codes for CASSLNRGGNEKLFF. V and J are TRBV28 and TRBJ1-4, with 7 bases fitting TRBD1. CDR3 length: 15 residues. Germline CDR1 reads MDHEN; CDR2 reads SYDVKM. J gave up 4 bases and V 2 bases, and 4 bases lay outside the gene matches.

The chain uses TRBV6-5 and TRBJ2-2; tentatively, D is TRBD2 (5 bases). V gave up 4 bases and J gave up 4 bases, with 16 bases separating them. The length of the CDR3 is 16 residues. Germline V gene lookup returns CDR1 MNHEY and CDR2 SVGAGI. This chain's CDR3 is CASSSPVGIPTGELFF. The CDR3 DNA reads as TGTGCCAGCAGTTCGCCCGTCGGGATTCCCACCGGGGAGCTGTTTTTT.

The chain combines TRBV4-1 with TRBJ1-3; tentatively, D is TRBD1 (5 bases). The length of the CDR3 is 15 residues. Germline values: CDR1 MGHRA, CDR2 YSYEKL. V gave up 3 bases and J gave up 9 bases, with 18 bases separating them. This chain's CDR3 is CASSQSLGGASTIYF. CDR3 in DNA: TGCGCCAGCAGCCAGTCCCTCGGGGGAGCAAGCACCATATATTTT.

V usage is TRBV10-3 and J usage is TRBJ1-2; no firm D call. This CDR3 region has 13 residues. Germline V gene sequence: CDR1 ENHRY, CDR2 SYGVKD. The V end was cut by 10 bases, the J end by 3 bases, with 15 bases between. Written as DNA, the CDR3 is TGTGCCAGCGAGGACCGTGGGGACTATGGCTACACCTTC. This codes for CASEDRGDYGYTF.

This chain joins TRBV4-2 and TRBJ2-6; D ambiguous. This CDR3 is built from 16 residues. V lost 3 bases, J lost 0 bases, and 9 bases lay in between. Germline CDR1 reads LGHNA; CDR2 reads YNFKEQ. The CDR3: CASSHSQSSGANVLTF. In nucleotides, the CDR3 is TGTGCCAGCAGCCATAGCCAGAGCTCTGGGGCCAACGTCCTGACTTTC.

The V gene is TRBV27, the J gene TRBJ2-4; 12 positions match TRBD1. The J segment lost 2 bases and the V segment lost 3 bases, leaving 17 bases of the junction unmatched. This CDR3 spans 21 amino acids. Germline loops: CDR1 MNHEY, CDR2 SMNVEV (reference sequence). The CDR3 nucleotides are TGTGCCAGCAGTTTGTCCGGGACAGGGGGCCCCGGGGGTGGAACCAAAAACATTCAGTACTTC. This sequence encodes CASSLSGTGGPGGGTKNIQYF.

The chain couples TRBV5-8 to TRBJ2-2; D may be TRBD1 (5 bases). The CDR3 loop spans 15 amino acids. CDR1 and CDR2 (germline): SGHTS, YDEGEE. Trimming left V 9 bases short and J 6 bases short, with 21 bases between. The CDR3 DNA is TGTGCCACTTCGAATTTTTGGGCAGGGTCCGGGGAGCTGTTTTTT. Translating gives CATSNFWAGSGELFF.